The 2 T cell receptor beta chains below all came from one sample that was sequenced in a study of T cell clones after liver transplantation. Sequencing used immunoSEQ multiplex PCR; TCRdb keeps in-frame clones, though not all of them. The sample lists around 97,000 clones; about 81% were seen once. The sample in question was CD4+ T cells from blood, obtained around 50 months after liver transplant. Every receptor here comes from a human patient who received a liver transplant. T cells may partly derive from the graft donor.

The chain has TRBV9 and TRBJ2-7; weak D call: TRBD1 (7 bases). V lost 0 bases and J 2 bases, leaving 12 bases between the germline ends. There are 15 residues in the CDR3. CDR1 SGDLS and CDR2 YYNGEE come from the germline V gene. The CDR3 nucleotides are TGTGCCAGCAGCGTAGGGCAGGGGGGACCCTACGAGCAGTACTTC. Its translation is CASSVGQGGPYEQYF.

The rearrangement links TRBV27 to TRBJ1-4, with D tentatively TRBD1 (5 bases). CDR1 is MNHEY, CDR2 SMNVEV, per germline (reference sequence). The CDR3 covers 13 residues. V lost 5 bases, J lost 10 bases, and 14 bases lay in between. The CDR3 is CASSPGTSGKLFF. CDR3 nucleotide sequence: TGTGCCAGCAGTCCCGGGACCTCGGGAAAACTGTTTTTT.